This T cell receptor beta chain is drawn from a study of neurological immune-mediated disorders. Whole-study results and caveats: Among expanded clones, no CDR3 amino acid sequences were shared across subjects, a pattern suggesting private repertoires in all groups. HTLV-1-associated myelopathy had the most TCR clonal expansion, whereas multiple sclerosis had the least (lower than in healthy controls).

The length of the CDR3 is 13 residues. V gave up 0 bases and J gave up 7 bases, with 9 bases separating them. CDR1 and CDR2 (germline): DFQATT, SNEGSKA (reference sequence). From 2 million PBMCs stored at -80 C, the unsorted libraries were generated. Template-switch 5'RACE cDNA synthesis added a 10-nucleotide unique molecular identifier. TCRdb passed the 5' RACE reads through MiXCR, listing each CDR3 protein once. Here the sample spans 65,000 to 90,000 distinct CDR3 sequences, over 9% being singletons. This clonotype was counted ten times or more. Its antigen remains unidentified. This clonotype was sampled from a man aged 35 to 55 in good health. V is TRBV20-1 and J is TRBJ2-2; no clear D. Sequenced material: PBMCs. The CDR3, as DNA: TGCAGTGCTAGAGATCTTCCCGGCGGGGAGCTGTTTTTT. Protein product: CSARDLPGGELFF.